Only a few counts were recorded for the clone carrying this TCR beta chain. Its cognate antigen is unknown. This entry comes from a study of cytomegalovirus exposure and HLA in healthy donors. V lost 8 bases to trimming and J lost 2 bases, with 11 bases between them. The CDR3 spans 13 residues. Germline V CDR1 and CDR2: ENHRY, SYGVKD. The study, taken as a whole, reports: Cytomegalovirus status was reportedly diagnosed by the classifier with high specificity and sensitivity. Most CMV-associated TCR beta chains appeared HLA-restricted in a later analysis.

Both 60 Vbeta primers and 13 Jbeta primers went into the PCR. Repertoires were generated with immunoSEQ multiplex PCR, while TCRdb's copy carries only in-frame clones and drops some. The data show around 140,000 clones, about 71% seen once. Each donor's status was that of a healthy bone marrow donor. This TCR was sampled from a woman aged 60-70 years in good health and CMV-seropositive. Source material: PBMCs. The chain couples TRBV10-3 to TRBJ2-3; D is possibly TRBD2 (5 bases). This CDR3 reads CAICQRTTDTQYF. For the CDR3, the DNA is TGTGCCATCTGCCAGCGGACCACAGATACGCAGTATTTT.